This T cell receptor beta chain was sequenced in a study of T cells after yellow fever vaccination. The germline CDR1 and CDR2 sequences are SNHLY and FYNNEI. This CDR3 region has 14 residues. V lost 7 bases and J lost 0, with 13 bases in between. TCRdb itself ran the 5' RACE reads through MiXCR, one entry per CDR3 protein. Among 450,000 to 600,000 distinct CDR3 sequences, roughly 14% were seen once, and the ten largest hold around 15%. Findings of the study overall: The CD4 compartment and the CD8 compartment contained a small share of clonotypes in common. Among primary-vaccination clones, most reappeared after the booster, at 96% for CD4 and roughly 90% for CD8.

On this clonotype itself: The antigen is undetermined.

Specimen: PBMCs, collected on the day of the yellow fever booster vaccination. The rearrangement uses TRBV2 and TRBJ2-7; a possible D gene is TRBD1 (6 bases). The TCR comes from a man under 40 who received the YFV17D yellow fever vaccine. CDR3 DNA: TGTGCCAGCATACAGACAGGCGGCTCCTACGAGCAGTACTTC. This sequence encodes CASIQTGGSYEQYF.